The clone carrying this TCR beta chain occurred once. The data were obtained in a study of blood T cell repertoires in COVID-19. Libraries were prepared by immunoSEQ multiplex PCR; TCRdb keeps only in-frame clonotypes and omits some of them. The table lists about 380,000 clones, around 87% of them singletons. Participants reported their clinical history, and cohort assignment relied on those reports. Donors of Cohort 3 who recovered were those that had two negative PCRs, clearance, or symptom resolution. The CDR3 runs to 13 residues. CDR1 is SGHDT and CDR2 is YYEEEE in the germline V gene. Deletions cut 5 bases from V and 6 bases from J, with 14 bases between.

The sample comprised PBMCs or T cells enriched from blood (not recorded which). The chain combines TRBV5-6 with TRBJ1-2; perhaps TRBD1 as D (6 bases). The receptor comes from a man aged 25 to 40 who had recovered from COVID-19. Written as DNA, the CDR3 is TGTGCCAGCAGTCCGACAGGAGGCCATGGCTACACCTTC. This encodes CASSPTGGHGYTF.